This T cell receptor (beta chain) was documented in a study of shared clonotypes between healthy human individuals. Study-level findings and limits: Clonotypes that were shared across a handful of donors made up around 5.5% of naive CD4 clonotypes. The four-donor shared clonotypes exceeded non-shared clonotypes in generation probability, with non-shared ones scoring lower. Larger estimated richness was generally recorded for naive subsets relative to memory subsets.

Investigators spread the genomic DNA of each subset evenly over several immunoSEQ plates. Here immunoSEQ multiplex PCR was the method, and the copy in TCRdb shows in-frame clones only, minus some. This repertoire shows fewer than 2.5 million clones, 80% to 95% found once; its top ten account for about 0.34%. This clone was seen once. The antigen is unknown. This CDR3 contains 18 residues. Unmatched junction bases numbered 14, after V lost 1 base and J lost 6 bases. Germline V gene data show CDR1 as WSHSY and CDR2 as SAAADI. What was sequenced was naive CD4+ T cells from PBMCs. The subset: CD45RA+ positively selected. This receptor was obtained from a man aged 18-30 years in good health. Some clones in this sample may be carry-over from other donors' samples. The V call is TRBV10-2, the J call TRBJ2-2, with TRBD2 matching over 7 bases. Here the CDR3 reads CASSELDRRTREAGELFF. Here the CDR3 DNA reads TGCGCCAGCAGTGAGTTAGACCGCCGGACTAGGGAGGCCGGGGAGCTGTTTTTT.